A selection of T cell receptor beta chains follows, all from one sample in a study of cytomegalovirus exposure and HLA in healthy donors. Clones were sequenced by immunoSEQ multiplex PCR, and TCRdb holds only the in-frame ones, with some missing. The table lists approximately 59,000 clones, over 90% of them singletons, with roughly 5.2% in the top ten. Sequencing was carried out using PBMCs. The receptor set was obtained from a man younger than 35 in good health and CMV-seropositive. CDR3s include the opening cysteine and the closing phenylalanine or tryptophan. A D gene is named only where the DNA matches it firmly. Where a row states a size, it is once, few, many or the class of an expanded clone; other rows omit it.

V gene: TRBV7-3
J gene: TRBJ2-2
D gene: NA
clone size: NA
CDR3 protein: CASSLTGQVGELFF
CDR3 DNA: TGTGCCAGCAGCTTAACGGGGCAGGTCGGGGAGCTGTTTTTT

V gene: TRBV19
J gene: TRBJ1-2
D gene: NA
clone size: NA
CDR3 protein: CASRTREGTYGYTF
CDR3 DNA: TGTGCCAGTAGAACTCGGGAGGGGACCTATGGCTACACCTTC

V gene: TRBV6-5
J gene: TRBJ2-7
D gene: TRBD1
clone size: NA
CDR3 protein: CASSVDRVKGEQYF
CDR3 DNA: TGTGCCAGCAGTGTGGACAGGGTAAAGGGCGAGCAGTACTTC

V gene: TRBV19
J gene: TRBJ1-5
D gene: TRBD1
clone size: NA
CDR3 protein: CANADRAGQPQHF
CDR3 DNA: TGTGCCAACGCGGACAGGGCAGGGCAGCCCCAGCATTTT

V gene: TRBV29-1
J gene: TRBJ2-7
D gene: TRBD2
clone size: NA
CDR3 protein: CSVGTSGISYEQYF
CDR3 DNA: TGCAGCGTCGGGACTAGCGGGATTTCCTACGAGCAGTACTTC

V gene: TRBV27
J gene: TRBJ2-5
D gene: NA
clone size: NA
CDR3 protein: CASGLYQSGGLETQYF
CDR3 DNA: TGTGCCAGCGGACTCTACCAAAGCGGAGGGCTGGAGACCCAGTACTTC

V gene: TRBV6-1
J gene: TRBJ1-2
D gene: NA
clone size: NA
CDR3 protein: CASSEAREVSYGYTF
CDR3 DNA: TGTGCCAGCAGTGAGGCGAGGGAGGTTAGCTATGGCTACACCTTC

V gene: TRBV28
J gene: TRBJ1-1
D gene: TRBD1
clone size: NA
CDR3 protein: CASRKGGRGTEAFF
CDR3 DNA: TGTGCCAGCAGAAAAGGGGGCCGAGGGACTGAAGCTTTCTTT

V gene: TRBV5-1
J gene: TRBJ2-1
D gene: TRBD2
clone size: NA
CDR3 protein: CASSPLLAGGYNEQFF
CDR3 DNA: TGCGCCAGCAGCCCCCTTTTAGCGGGAGGATACAATGAGCAGTTCTTC

V gene: TRBV27
J gene: TRBJ2-3
D gene: NA
clone size: NA
CDR3 protein: CASSKGRASTDTQYF
CDR3 DNA: TGTGCCAGCAGTAAAGGGAGAGCTAGCACAGATACGCAGTATTTT

V gene: TRBV19
J gene: TRBJ2-1
D gene: TRBD1
clone size: NA
CDR3 protein: CASSTLRDRDLGNEQFF
CDR3 DNA: TGTGCCAGTAGTACCCTCCGGGACAGGGATTTGGGCAATGAGCAGTTCTTC

V gene: TRBV5-6
J gene: TRBJ2-1
D gene: TRBD2
clone size: NA
CDR3 protein: CASRRSLAAVLYNEQFF
CDR3 DNA: TGTGCCAGCAGGCGCTCACTAGCGGCAGTACTTTACAATGAGCAGTTCTTC

V gene: TRBV11-3
J gene: TRBJ2-3
D gene: NA
clone size: NA
CDR3 protein: CASSSSPGSQRGTDTQYF
CDR3 DNA: TGTGCCAGCAGCTCCTCCCCGGGCAGCCAACGGGGGACAGATACGCAGTATTTT

V gene: TRBV2
J gene: TRBJ2-4
D gene: TRBD1
clone size: NA
CDR3 protein: CASSSRDRIKLAKNIQYF
CDR3 DNA: TGTGCCAGCAGTTCCCGGGACAGAATTAAACTAGCCAAAAACATTCAGTACTTC

V gene: TRBV5-1
J gene: TRBJ1-5
D gene: NA
clone size: NA
CDR3 protein: CASSLDSGNQPQHF
CDR3 DNA: TGCGCCAGCAGCTTGGATTCGGGTAATCAGCCCCAGCATTTT

V gene: TRBV10-2
J gene: TRBJ1-2
D gene: TRBD1
clone size: NA
CDR3 protein: CASSDVEKGAYGYTF
CDR3 DNA: TGCGCCAGCAGTGACGTGGAGAAGGGGGCCTATGGCTACACCTTC

V gene: TRBV10-2
J gene: TRBJ2-7
D gene: NA
clone size: NA
CDR3 protein: CASSESELAPYEQYF
CDR3 DNA: TGCGCCAGCAGTGAGTCCGAGCTAGCCCCCTACGAGCAGTACTTC

V gene: TRBV6-5
J gene: TRBJ2-7
D gene: NA
clone size: NA
CDR3 protein: CASSPGLRGQYF
CDR3 DNA: TGTGCCAGCAGTCCTGGACTACGGGGGCAGTACTTC

V gene: TRBV30
J gene: TRBJ2-7
D gene: NA
clone size: NA
CDR3 protein: CAWSVRWQGSPYEQYF
CDR3 DNA: TGTGCCTGGAGTGTACGTTGGCAGGGGAGCCCTTACGAGCAGTACTTC

V gene: TRBV29-1
J gene: TRBJ2-3
D gene: TRBD2
clone size: NA
CDR3 protein: CSAPTGGSTDTQYF
CDR3 DNA: TGCAGCGCTCCGACGGGAGGGAGCACAGATACGCAGTATTTT

V gene: TRBV10-3
J gene: TRBJ1-2
D gene: TRBD1
clone size: NA
CDR3 protein: CAITDRGYGYTF
CDR3 DNA: TGTGCCATCACGGACAGGGGCTATGGCTACACCTTC

V gene: TRBV10-2
J gene: TRBJ1-1
D gene: NA
clone size: NA
CDR3 protein: CASRKSGLNTEAFF
CDR3 DNA: TGCGCCAGCAGAAAGAGCGGCCTGAACACTGAAGCTTTCTTT

V gene: TRBV19
J gene: TRBJ1-5
D gene: NA
clone size: NA
CDR3 protein: CASSRVWAGGGQPQHF
CDR3 DNA: TGTGCCAGTAGCCGTGTTTGGGCGGGAGGGGGTCAGCCCCAGCATTTT

V gene: TRBV27
J gene: TRBJ2-3
D gene: TRBD2
clone size: NA
CDR3 protein: CASSPPGLAERDTQYF
CDR3 DNA: TGTGCCAGCAGTCCTCCGGGACTAGCGGAGCGAGATACGCAGTATTTT

V gene: TRBV2
J gene: TRBJ2-7
D gene: NA
clone size: NA
CDR3 protein: CASSLHPSYEQYF
CDR3 DNA: TGTGCCAGCAGTTTACACCCTTCCTACGAGCAGTACTTC

V gene: TRBV4-1
J gene: TRBJ2-7
D gene: TRBD2
clone size: NA
CDR3 protein: CASSYRSSGAYEQYF
CDR3 DNA: TGCGCCAGCAGCTACAGGTCTAGCGGGGCTTACGAGCAGTACTTC

V gene: TRBV4-1
J gene: TRBJ2-1
D gene: NA
clone size: NA
CDR3 protein: CASSQEGDTRFNEQFF
CDR3 DNA: TGCGCCAGCAGCCAAGAGGGGGACACCCGTTTCAATGAGCAGTTCTTC

V gene: TRBV7-8
J gene: TRBJ2-7
D gene: TRBD2
clone size: NA
CDR3 protein: CASSTGLASEQYF
CDR3 DNA: TGTGCCAGCAGCACGGGACTAGCTAGTGAGCAGTACTTC

V gene: TRBV27
J gene: TRBJ2-7
D gene: NA
clone size: NA
CDR3 protein: CASSPNGLNYEQYF
CDR3 DNA: TGTGCCAGCAGTCCCAATGGACTGAACTACGAGCAGTACTTC

V gene: TRBV11-2
J gene: TRBJ2-2
D gene: TRBD2
clone size: NA
CDR3 protein: CASSKIPGLDPPGELFF
CDR3 DNA: TGTGCCAGCAGCAAAATACCGGGACTAGACCCCCCCGGGGAGCTGTTTTTT

V gene: TRBV7-8
J gene: TRBJ1-5
D gene: TRBD1
clone size: NA
CDR3 protein: CASSRDRDYNQPQHF
CDR3 DNA: TGTGCCAGCAGTCGGGACAGGGACTACAATCAGCCCCAGCATTTT

V gene: TRBV7-2
J gene: TRBJ2-1
D gene: TRBD2
clone size: NA
CDR3 protein: CASSLGTSRYNEQFF
CDR3 DNA: TGTGCCAGCAGCTTAGGGACTAGTAGGTACAATGAGCAGTTCTTC

V gene: TRBV2
J gene: TRBJ2-5
D gene: TRBD2
clone size: once
CDR3 protein: CASRRLAGDLWETQYF
CDR3 DNA: TGTGCCAGCAGAAGACTAGCGGGAGATCTTTGGGAGACCCAGTACTTC

V gene: TRBV27
J gene: TRBJ2-2
D gene: TRBD1
clone size: NA
CDR3 protein: CASSSGTGSSTGELFF
CDR3 DNA: TGTGCCAGCAGTTCCGGGACAGGGTCTTCCACCGGGGAGCTGTTTTTT

V gene: TRBV10-3
J gene: TRBJ1-1
D gene: NA
clone size: NA
CDR3 protein: CAISGAGQNTEAFF
CDR3 DNA: TGTGCCATCAGTGGAGCGGGACAGAACACTGAAGCTTTCTTT

V gene: TRBV30
J gene: TRBJ2-1
D gene: NA
clone size: NA
CDR3 protein: CAWKDTYDSYNEQFF
CDR3 DNA: TGTGCCTGGAAAGATACTTACGACTCCTACAATGAGCAGTTCTTC

V gene: TRBV19
J gene: TRBJ1-2
D gene: NA
clone size: NA
CDR3 protein: CASSPTGYGYTF
CDR3 DNA: TGTGCCAGTAGCCCAACCGGCTATGGCTACACCTTC

V gene: TRBV5-1
J gene: TRBJ2-1
D gene: TRBD1
clone size: NA
CDR3 protein: CASSSVQGTYNEQFF
CDR3 DNA: TGCGCCAGCAGCTCAGTACAGGGGACCTACAATGAGCAGTTCTTC

V gene: TRBV27
J gene: TRBJ2-1
D gene: NA
clone size: NA
CDR3 protein: CASSLLRSYNEQFF
CDR3 DNA: TGTGCCAGCAGTTTACTGCGGTCCTACAATGAGCAGTTCTTC

V gene: TRBV6-5
J gene: TRBJ2-7
D gene: NA
clone size: NA
CDR3 protein: CASRRQSFYEQYF
CDR3 DNA: TGTGCCAGCAGACGACAGAGTTTCTACGAGCAGTACTTC

V gene: TRBV28
J gene: TRBJ2-7
D gene: NA
clone size: NA
CDR3 protein: CASRPGLLYEQYF
CDR3 DNA: TGTGCCAGCAGACCCGGACTTCTCTACGAGCAGTACTTC

V gene: TRBV27
J gene: TRBJ2-2
D gene: TRBD1
clone size: NA
CDR3 protein: CASSLGQGGTIGLFF
CDR3 DNA: TGTGCCAGCAGCTTGGGACAGGGGGGGACAATTGGGCTGTTTTTT

V gene: TRBV28
J gene: TRBJ1-5
D gene: TRBD1
clone size: NA
CDR3 protein: CASSSPPTGDQPQHF
CDR3 DNA: TGTGCCAGCAGTTCCCCACCCACAGGGGATCAGCCCCAGCATTTT

V gene: TRBV28
J gene: TRBJ1-2
D gene: NA
clone size: NA
CDR3 protein: CASNLQSYGYTF
CDR3 DNA: TGTGCCAGCAACCTACAGAGCTATGGCTACACCTTC

V gene: TRBV5-4
J gene: TRBJ2-3
D gene: NA
clone size: NA
CDR3 protein: CASSLLADTQYF
CDR3 DNA: TGTGCCAGCAGCTTACTAGCAGATACGCAGTATTTT

V gene: TRBV29-1
J gene: TRBJ2-7
D gene: TRBD2
clone size: NA
CDR3 protein: CSVAPGGEQYF
CDR3 DNA: TGCAGCGTTGCGCCCGGGGGGGAGCAGTACTTC

V gene: TRBV4-2
J gene: TRBJ2-5
D gene: TRBD2
clone size: NA
CDR3 protein: CASSQGTSGRQETQYF
CDR3 DNA: TGTGCCAGCAGCCAAGGGACTAGCGGGAGGCAAGAGACCCAGTACTTC

V gene: TRBV7-9
J gene: TRBJ2-2
D gene: TRBD2
clone size: NA
CDR3 protein: CASSPGGLAGVNGELFF
CDR3 DNA: TGTGCCAGCAGCCCCGGAGGGCTAGCGGGAGTGAACGGGGAGCTGTTTTTT

V gene: TRBV27
J gene: TRBJ1-2
D gene: NA
clone size: NA
CDR3 protein: CASRPMAGRNGYTF
CDR3 DNA: TGTGCCAGCCGTCCGATGGCAGGGAGGAATGGCTACACCTTC

V gene: TRBV5-1
J gene: TRBJ2-5
D gene: NA
clone size: NA
CDR3 protein: CASSLVLQETQYF
CDR3 DNA: TGCGCCAGCAGCTTGGTGTTACAAGAGACCCAGTACTTC

V gene: TRBV28
J gene: TRBJ1-1
D gene: NA
clone size: NA
CDR3 protein: CASSLDTLNLNTEAFF
CDR3 DNA: TGTGCCAGCAGTTTAGACACGTTGAATTTGAACACTGAAGCTTTCTTT